This T cell receptor (beta chain) is from a study of T cells after posttransplantation cyclophosphamide. Measured with immunoSEQ multiplex PCR; TCRdb has only the in-frame clones, and not every one. Counted here are 9,500 to 14,000 clones, 85% to 95% occurring once; the ten biggest clones make up approximately 3.9%. A marrow graft followed busulfan-fludarabine conditioning, with cyclophosphamide on days +3 and +4. The junction had 14 bases not matched to a gene; V was cut back by 6 bases and J by 7 bases. The CDR3 is 16 amino acids. From germline, CDR1 is MNHEY and CDR2 SMNVEV (reference sequence). The receptor was isolated from a female patient younger than 45 who received an allogeneic stem cell transplant from an unrelated donor, was CMV-positive, and had no GVHD. Some T cells may trace back to the graft donor. The chain employs TRBV27 and TRBJ2-1; TRBD2 agrees at 8 bases. The specimen was PBMCs, collected after allogeneic stem cell transplant with posttransplant cyclophosphamide. The CDR3 spells CASRKAQLAGGNEQFF. CDR3 DNA sequence: TGTGCCAGCAGAAAGGCCCAGCTAGCGGGCGGAAATGAGCAGTTCTTC.